The rows below give T cell receptor beta chains drawn from one sample of a study of control samples from healthy donors and cancer patients. Sequencing was performed with immunoSEQ multiplex PCR; in TCRdb, only in-frame clones are kept and a portion is missing. The sample records about 190,000 clones, around 90% being singletons. The source material was blood. All receptors derive from a man in his thirties or forties in good health. Each CDR3 is given with its conserved first and last residue. The order of the fields is clone size, D gene, V gene, J gene, CDR3 length, CDR3 protein, CDR3 DNA. The D gene is left open where the match is weak. Size tells how often a clone was seen (once, few, many) or the class of an expanded clone, and some rows leave it out.

clone size: NA; D gene: NA; V gene: TRBV6-5; J gene: TRBJ1-4; CDR3 length: 12; CDR3 protein: CASRPRAEKLFF; CDR3 DNA: TGTGCCAGCAGACCTAGGGCTGAAAAACTGTTTTTT
clone size: NA; D gene: TRBD2; V gene: TRBV7-9; J gene: TRBJ2-3; CDR3 length: 18; CDR3 protein: CASSALASGGTSTDTQYF; CDR3 DNA: TGTGCCAGCAGCGCCTTGGCTAGCGGGGGGACTAGCACAGATACGCAGTATTTT
clone size: NA; D gene: NA; V gene: TRBV12-3/TRBV12-4; J gene: TRBJ1-4; CDR3 length: 13; CDR3 protein: CASSFGRNEKLFF; CDR3 DNA: TGTGCCAGCAGTTTTGGTCGGAATGAAAAACTGTTTTTT
clone size: NA; D gene: NA; V gene: TRBV6-1; J gene: TRBJ1-3; CDR3 length: 16; CDR3 protein: CASSATTGRPGNTIYF; CDR3 DNA: TGTGCCAGCAGTGCTACGACAGGTCGTCCCGGTAACACCATATATTTT
clone size: NA; D gene: TRBD1; V gene: TRBV5-1; J gene: TRBJ2-7; CDR3 length: 14; CDR3 protein: CASSPDRGNYEQYF; CDR3 DNA: TGCGCCAGCAGCCCGGACAGGGGAAACTACGAGCAGTACTTC
clone size: NA; D gene: NA; V gene: TRBV6-6; J gene: TRBJ2-3; CDR3 length: 12; CDR3 protein: CASSYRLDTQYF; CDR3 DNA: TGTGCCAGCAGTTACCGGTTGGATACGCAGTATTTT
clone size: NA; D gene: NA; V gene: TRBV7-9; J gene: TRBJ2-3; CDR3 length: 14; CDR3 protein: CASSWIKHVDTQYF; CDR3 DNA: TGTGCCAGCAGCTGGATAAAACACGTTGATACGCAGTATTTT
clone size: NA; D gene: NA; V gene: TRBV15; J gene: TRBJ1-6; CDR3 length: 16; CDR3 protein: CATSRGGQIYNSPLHF; CDR3 DNA: TGTGCCACCAGCAGAGGAGGCCAGATCTATAATTCACCCCTCCACTTT
clone size: NA; D gene: NA; V gene: TRBV19; J gene: TRBJ1-6; CDR3 length: 15; CDR3 protein: CASSTLGGFNSPLHF; CDR3 DNA: TGTGCCAGTAGTACCCTGGGAGGGTTTAATTCACCCCTCCACTTT
clone size: NA; D gene: NA; V gene: TRBV21-1; J gene: TRBJ2-3; CDR3 length: 14; CDR3 protein: CASSKGRGRDTQYF; CDR3 DNA: TGTGCCAGCAGCAAAGGAAGGGGTAGAGATACGCAGTATTTT
clone size: NA; D gene: TRBD2; V gene: TRBV29-1; J gene: TRBJ2-7; CDR3 length: 13; CDR3 protein: CSVATSGGVEQYF; CDR3 DNA: TGCAGCGTTGCAACTAGCGGGGGTGTAGAGCAGTACTTC
clone size: NA; D gene: NA; V gene: TRBV6-5; J gene: TRBJ1-3; CDR3 length: 12; CDR3 protein: CASRSSGNTIYF; CDR3 DNA: TGTGCCAGCAGAAGCTCTGGAAACACCATATATTTT
clone size: NA; D gene: NA; V gene: TRBV10-1; J gene: TRBJ1-3; CDR3 length: 14; CDR3 protein: CASLITRGRDTIYF; CDR3 DNA: TGCGCCAGCCTTATAACCAGAGGACGGGACACCATATATTTT
clone size: NA; D gene: TRBD2; V gene: TRBV6-5; J gene: TRBJ2-3; CDR3 length: 14; CDR3 protein: CASMPSGGKDTQYF; CDR3 DNA: TGTGCCAGCATGCCTAGCGGGGGGAAGGATACGCAGTATTTT
clone size: NA; D gene: TRBD2; V gene: TRBV7-9; J gene: TRBJ2-1; CDR3 length: 16; CDR3 protein: CASSLLLAGVYNEQFF; CDR3 DNA: TGTGCCAGCAGCTTATTGTTAGCGGGGGTATACAATGAGCAGTTCTTC
clone size: once; D gene: TRBD2; V gene: TRBV5-1; J gene: TRBJ2-1; CDR3 length: 16; CDR3 protein: CASSLPSGSSYNEQFF; CDR3 DNA: TGCGCCAGCAGCTTGCCCAGCGGGAGCTCCTACAATGAGCAGTTCTTC
clone size: NA; D gene: TRBD2; V gene: TRBV7-9; J gene: TRBJ2-1; CDR3 length: 16; CDR3 protein: CASSLRLAGGPNEQFF; CDR3 DNA: TGTGCCAGCAGCTTAAGGCTAGCGGGGGGGCCCAATGAGCAGTTCTTC
clone size: NA; D gene: NA; V gene: TRBV6-5; J gene: TRBJ2-7; CDR3 length: 13; CDR3 protein: CASRFQGSYEQYF; CDR3 DNA: TGTGCCAGCAGATTCCAAGGCTCCTACGAGCAGTACTTC
clone size: NA; D gene: NA; V gene: TRBV6-1; J gene: TRBJ2-7; CDR3 length: 14; CDR3 protein: CASSETGHSYEQYF; CDR3 DNA: TGTGCCAGCAGTGAAACAGGGCACTCCTACGAGCAGTACTTC
clone size: NA; D gene: NA; V gene: TRBV7-9; J gene: TRBJ2-3; CDR3 length: 13; CDR3 protein: CASRPRAADTQYF; CDR3 DNA: TGTGCCAGCAGACCCAGGGCTGCCGATACGCAGTATTTT
clone size: NA; D gene: NA; V gene: TRBV18; J gene: TRBJ2-7; CDR3 length: 14; CDR3 protein: CAGSPSTGSYEQYF; CDR3 DNA: TGTGCCGGCTCACCTAGTACGGGATCCTACGAGCAGTACTTC
clone size: NA; D gene: NA; V gene: TRBV27; J gene: TRBJ2-1; CDR3 length: 12; CDR3 protein: CASRNNGNEQFF; CDR3 DNA: TGTGCCAGCAGAAATAACGGTAATGAGCAGTTCTTC
clone size: NA; D gene: NA; V gene: TRBV7-9; J gene: TRBJ2-3; CDR3 length: 14; CDR3 protein: CASSFTGQADTQYF; CDR3 DNA: TGTGCCAGCAGCTTCACAGGGCAGGCAGATACGCAGTATTTT
clone size: NA; D gene: NA; V gene: TRBV6-5; J gene: TRBJ1-5; CDR3 length: 15; CDR3 protein: CASSYDGNSNQPQHF; CDR3 DNA: TGTGCCAGCAGTTACGACGGAAATAGCAATCAGCCCCAGCATTTT
clone size: NA; D gene: NA; V gene: TRBV7-6; J gene: TRBJ1-5; CDR3 length: 15; CDR3 protein: CASSQSGGAGQPQHF; CDR3 DNA: TGTGCCAGCAGCCAAAGCGGGGGGGCGGGTCAGCCCCAGCATTTT
clone size: NA; D gene: TRBD1; V gene: TRBV2; J gene: TRBJ1-2; CDR3 length: 13; CDR3 protein: CARREGQGFGYTF; CDR3 DNA: TGTGCCAGGCGGGAAGGACAGGGTTTTGGTTACACCTTC
clone size: NA; D gene: NA; V gene: TRBV3-1/TRBV3-2; J gene: TRBJ1-5; CDR3 length: 15; CDR3 protein: CASSQDLQGNQPQHF; CDR3 DNA: TGTGCCAGCAGCCAAGATCTACAGGGAAATCAGCCCCAGCATTTT
clone size: NA; D gene: TRBD2; V gene: TRBV18; J gene: TRBJ2-1; CDR3 length: 14; CDR3 protein: CASSPGLAGDEQFF; CDR3 DNA: TGTGCCAGCTCACCGGGACTAGCGGGAGATGAGCAGTTCTTC
clone size: NA; D gene: TRBD2; V gene: TRBV5-6; J gene: TRBJ2-3; CDR3 length: 16; CDR3 protein: CASSFGTSGGTDTQYF; CDR3 DNA: TGTGCCAGCAGCTTTGGAACTAGCGGGGGGACAGATACGCAGTATTTT
clone size: NA; D gene: NA; V gene: TRBV21-1; J gene: TRBJ2-3; CDR3 length: 15; CDR3 protein: CASSTGGHRTDTQYF; CDR3 DNA: TGTGCCAGCAGCACCGGGGGGCACCGCACAGATACGCAGTATTTT
clone size: NA; D gene: NA; V gene: TRBV7-2; J gene: TRBJ2-3; CDR3 length: 14; CDR3 protein: CASSQAAGTDTQYF; CDR3 DNA: TGTGCCAGCAGCCAGGCGGCGGGGACAGATACGCAGTATTTT
clone size: NA; D gene: NA; V gene: TRBV3-1/TRBV3-2; J gene: TRBJ1-1; CDR3 length: 13; CDR3 protein: CASSQEGPREAFF; CDR3 DNA: TGTGCCAGCAGCCAAGAAGGTCCCAGGGAAGCTTTCTTT
clone size: NA; D gene: NA; V gene: TRBV5-6; J gene: TRBJ1-2; CDR3 length: 12; CDR3 protein: CASSHPSPRYTF; CDR3 DNA: TGTGCCAGCAGCCACCCCTCCCCCCGCTACACCTTC
clone size: NA; D gene: NA; V gene: TRBV14; J gene: TRBJ2-3; CDR3 length: 17; CDR3 protein: CASSQDRGGTYTDTQYF; CDR3 DNA: TGTGCCAGCAGCCAAGATCGTGGGGGGACCTACACAGATACGCAGTATTTT
clone size: NA; D gene: TRBD2; V gene: TRBV3-1/TRBV3-2; J gene: TRBJ2-3; CDR3 length: 16; CDR3 protein: CASRGTSGGRRDTQYF; CDR3 DNA: TGTGCCAGCAGAGGGACTAGCGGGGGGCGGAGGGATACGCAGTATTTT
clone size: NA; D gene: NA; V gene: TRBV19; J gene: TRBJ1-3; CDR3 length: 16; CDR3 protein: CASSIEPQAGGNTIYF; CDR3 DNA: TGTGCCAGTAGTATAGAACCCCAAGCGGGTGGAAACACCATATATTTT
clone size: NA; D gene: TRBD1; V gene: TRBV5-1; J gene: TRBJ1-1; CDR3 length: 13; CDR3 protein: CASSSGQGGEAFF; CDR3 DNA: TGCGCCAGCAGCTCCGGACAGGGGGGTGAAGCTTTCTTT
clone size: NA; D gene: TRBD1; V gene: TRBV5-1; J gene: TRBJ2-3; CDR3 length: 15; CDR3 protein: CASSRGQGVSDTQYF; CDR3 DNA: TGCGCCAGCAGCCGAGGACAGGGGGTTTCAGATACGCAGTATTTT
clone size: NA; D gene: TRBD2; V gene: TRBV7-9; J gene: TRBJ2-3; CDR3 length: 16; CDR3 protein: CASSSPTSEGTDTQYF; CDR3 DNA: TGTGCCAGCAGCTCGCCGACTAGCGAGGGCACAGATACGCAGTATTTT
clone size: once; D gene: NA; V gene: TRBV2; J gene: TRBJ1-4; CDR3 length: 14; CDR3 protein: CASRMGKGSEKLFF; CDR3 DNA: TGTGCCAGCAGGATGGGGAAGGGATCTGAAAAACTGTTTTTT